The next 19 T cell receptor beta chains were all read from a single sample in a study of OX40 agonist ivuxolimab in advanced cancers. TCRdb's copy holds only in-frame clones and misses some; the assay was immunoSEQ multiplex PCR. This table has tens of thousands of clones, roughly nine tenths appearing once. Source: CD4+ or CD8+ T cells sorted from blood, taken in a trial of the OX40 agonist ivuxolimab. The receptor source for this set is an adult with an advanced solid tumor such as melanoma, head and neck, liver or kidney cancer.

J is TRBJ2-2 and V is TRBV6-5; D might be TRBD1 or TRBD2, each matching 5 bases. CDR3 length equals 16 residues. Trimming took 4 bases from V and 0 from J, leaving 12 bases between them. Germline loops: CDR1 MNHEY, CDR2 SVGAGI. CDR3 sequence reads: CASSSTGTSNTGELFF. CDR3 nucleotides: TGTGCCAGCAGTTCAACCGGGACGTCGAACACCGGGGAGCTGTTTTTT.

The chain has TRBV6-5 and TRBJ1-2; TRBD1 agrees at 8 bases. This CDR3 contains 14 residues. The germline V gene encodes CDR1 MNHEY and CDR2 SVGAGI. The V and J ends lost 8 bases and 3 bases, in that order; junction bases with no gene match: 8. The CDR3 region has the DNA TGTGCCAGCGGCAAGGACAGGGACCACTATGGCTACACCTTC. Protein sequence: CASGKDRDHYGYTF.

The rearrangement uses TRBV19 and TRBJ2-7, with D perhaps TRBD1 (6 bases). The CDR3 covers 16 residues. Trimming shortened V by 3 bases and J by 5 bases, and 20 bases separated the two germline ends. The germline CDR1 and CDR2 sequences are LNHDA and SQIVND (reference sequence). For the CDR3, the DNA is TGTGCCAGTAGTATTCGACTCAAAGGGGGATGGGACGAGCAGTACTTC. Its protein is CASSIRLKGGWDEQYF.

The CDR3 sequence is CASRNSGGAWDEQFF. CDR3 nucleotide sequence: TGTGCCAGCAGGAATAGCGGGGGGGCCTGGGATGAGCAGTTCTTC. The chain joins TRBV7-9 to TRBJ2-1, with 11 bases lining up with TRBD2. This CDR3 has 15 residues. V dropped 6 bases and J dropped 8; count of bases not matched to a gene: 9. CDR1 is SEHNR, CDR2 FQNEAQ, per germline (reference sequence).

CDR3 nucleotide sequence: TGTGCCAGCAGCGTTGGGACTAGCGGAAATGAGCAGTTCTTC. Translation: CASSVGTSGNEQFF. The chain is built from TRBV9 and TRBJ2-1, with 11 bases aligning to TRBD2. This CDR3 is built from 14 residues. Germline loops: CDR1 SGDLS, CDR2 YYNGEE. With V trimmed by 2 bases and J by 7 bases, 2 bases remained unmatched. Filled out from reference TRBV9 and TRBJ2-1, the complete variable domain reads DSGVTQTPKHLITATGQRVTLRCSPRSGDLSVYWYQQSLDQGLQFLIQYYNGEERAKGNILERFSAQQFPDLHSELNLSSLELGDSALYFCASSVGTSGNEQFFGPGTRLTVL.

This clone was counted a single time. The CDR3 DNA reads as TGTGCCTGTCCTCGAGGGGGATCGAACACCGGGGAGCTGTTTTTT. This encodes CACPRGGSNTGELFF. The chain carries TRBV30 and TRBJ2-2; weak D call: TRBD1 (6 bases). The CDR3 is made up of 15 amino acids. Deletions cut 6 bases from V and 0 bases from J, with 14 bases between. Germline V CDR1 and CDR2: GTSNPN, SVGIG (reference sequence).

The chain is built from TRBV30 and TRBJ2-3; D unresolved. The CDR3 covers 14 residues. From germline, CDR1 is GTSNPN and CDR2 SVGIG (reference sequence). V was cut by 0 bases and J by 2 bases, with 9 bases left in between. The CDR3: CAWSVIQSTDTQYF. The CDR3 DNA follows: TGTGCCTGGAGTGTAATACAGTCCACAGATACGCAGTATTTT. The variable domain in full, completed from reference TRBV30 and TRBJ2-3, reads SQTIHQWPATLVQPVGSPLSLECTVEGTSNPNLYWYRQAAGRGLQLLFYSVGIGQISSEVPQNLSASRPQDRQFILSSKKLLLSDSGFYLCAWSVIQSTDTQYFGPGTRLTVL.

V is TRBV6-5 and J is TRBJ1-5, with D perhaps TRBD1 (5 bases). The germline gives CDR1 MNHEY, CDR2 SVGAGI. Trimming removed 6 bases at V and 1 base at J, with 13 bases between. CDR3 length: 15 residues. The CDR3 spells CASRSRASSNQPQHF. The CDR3 coding sequence is TGTGCCAGCAGGTCCAGGGCGTCGAGCAATCAGCCCCAGCATTTT.

DNA of the CDR3: TGCAGCGCCTCGGAGCGGAGCTCCTACAATGAGCAGTTCTTC. Its translation is CSASERSSYNEQFF. The J gene is TRBJ2-1, the V gene TRBV29-1, with D perhaps matching TRBD2 (5 bases). V dropped 7 bases and J dropped 0 bases, with 13 bases sitting between them. CDR1 is SQVTM and CDR2 is ANQGSEA in the germline V gene. This CDR3 has 14 residues.

This clone was counted only a few times. V is TRBV2 and J is TRBJ1-2; D gene ambiguous. Trimming removed 3 bases from V and 2 bases from J, with 7 bases in between. Germline V gives CDR1 SNHLY, CDR2 FYNNEI. The CDR3 sequence is 13 residues long. CDR3 protein: CASSDRRNYGYTF. Written as DNA, the CDR3 is TGTGCCAGCAGTGATCGACGGAACTATGGCTACACCTTC. Full variable domain (remainder filled in from reference TRBV2 and TRBJ1-2): EPEVTQTPSHQVTQMGQEVILRCVPISNHLYFYWYRQILGQKVEFLVSFYNNEISEKSEIFDDQFSVERPDGSNFTLKIRSTKLEDSAMYFCASSDRRNYGYTFGSGTRLTVV.

The rearrangement joins TRBV28 to TRBJ2-7, with 12 bases that match TRBD2. J was trimmed by 4 bases and V by 5 bases; bases with no gene match: 3. CDR1 and CDR2 from the germline V gene are MDHEN and SYDVKM. The CDR3 has 14 amino acids. The CDR3 DNA follows: TGTGCCAGCAGTCGGACTAGCGGGACTTACGAGCAGTACTTC. Translation: CASSRTSGTYEQYF.

This chain links TRBV5-1 with TRBJ2-3; D unresolved. The CDR3 has 12 residues. Trimming left V 0 bases short and J 5 bases short, with 4 bases between. Germline values: CDR1 SGHRS, CDR2 YFSETQ. The CDR3 loop reads CASSLALDTQYF. CDR3 sequence (DNA): TGCGCCAGCAGCTTGGCTTTAGATACGCAGTATTTT.

J is TRBJ1-1 and V is TRBV28; D not resolved. This CDR3 comprises 14 residues. V dropped 3 bases and J dropped 1 base, with 9 bases sitting between them. Germline V gene sequence: CDR1 MDHEN, CDR2 SYDVKM. The CDR3 region is CASSFGGANTEAFF. The DNA for the CDR3 is TGTGCCAGCAGTTTTGGAGGCGCGAACACTGAAGCTTTCTTT. Combining the CDR3 with reference TRBV28 and TRBJ1-1 gives the whole variable domain DVKVTQSSRYLVKRTGEKVFLECVQDMDHENMFWYRQDPGLGLRLIYFSYDVKMKEKGDIPEGYSVSREKKERFSLILESASTNQTSMYLCASSFGGANTEAFFGQGTRLTVV.

The chain is built from TRBV28 and TRBJ1-5, with 7 positions matching TRBD1. The CDR3 consists of 16 residues. V shed 5 bases, J shed 0 bases, and the junction held 7 bases outside the gene matches. Germline values: CDR1 MDHEN, CDR2 SYDVKM. CDR3 in amino acids: CASSRDSSYSNQPQHF. The CDR3 region has the DNA TGTGCCAGCAGTAGGGACAGCAGCTATAGCAATCAGCCCCAGCATTTT. The full variable domain, its missing parts supplied by reference TRBV28 and TRBJ1-5, is DVKVTQSSRYLVKRTGEKVFLECVQDMDHENMFWYRQDPGLGLRLIYFSYDVKMKEKGDIPEGYSVSREKKERFSLILESASTNQTSMYLCASSRDSSYSNQPQHFGDGTRLSIL.

This chain links TRBV19 with TRBJ1-6; TRBD1 agrees at 9 bases. V trimming: 5 bases; J trimming: 9 bases; junction bases outside the gene matches: 5. CDR3 length equals 14 residues. Per the germline V gene, CDR1 is LNHDA and CDR2 is SQIVND (reference sequence). The CDR3 is CASSSHRGLSPLHF. As DNA, the CDR3 is TGTGCCAGTAGTTCCCACAGGGGGCTTTCACCCCTCCACTTT.

The chain uses TRBV19 and TRBJ2-1; D not resolved. CDR1 and CDR2 (germline): LNHDA, SQIVND (reference sequence). The CDR3 runs to 14 residues. The germline V and J ends were trimmed by 3 bases and 2 bases, with 8 bases remaining between them. The CDR3 nucleotides read TGTGCCAGTAGTATGCTAGGACCCTACAATGAGCAGTTCTTC. This translates into CASSMLGPYNEQFF.

V and J are TRBV10-1 and TRBJ2-5; 8 bases fit TRBD2. CDR1 and CDR2 (germline): WNHNN, SYGVQD (reference sequence). The J segment lost 5 bases and the V segment lost 3 bases, leaving 8 bases of the junction unmatched. The CDR3 extends over 15 amino acids. DNA for the CDR3: TGCGCCAGCAGTGACGGCGGGAGGCATGGTGAGACCCAGTACTTC. Protein product: CASSDGGRHGETQYF.

The V call is TRBV6-5, the J call TRBJ2-1; 8 bases align to TRBD2. The junction had 6 bases not matched to a gene; V was cut back by 6 bases and J by 2 bases. This CDR3 region has 15 residues. Germline-derived CDR1 and CDR2 are MNHEY and SVGAGI. CDR3 residues: CASRDGGATYNEQFF. In DNA, the CDR3 is TGTGCCAGCAGGGACGGGGGGGCCACCTACAATGAGCAGTTCTTC.

This chain connects TRBV23-1 to TRBJ1-4, with a possible D match to TRBD1 (6 bases). TRBV23-1 is annotated as an ORF whose role is uncertain. The CDR3 totals 16 residues. V was trimmed by 3 bases and J by 4 bases, leaving 15 bases between them. CDR3: CASSHRAAGVNEKLFF. The DNA for the CDR3 is TGCGCCAGCAGTCACAGGGCGGCAGGGGTTAATGAAAAACTGTTTTTT.